This entry features one TCR beta chain sequence. Its antigen remains unidentified. Sequence at one end of the junction differs from germline and may be a read error. Starting from roughly 540 ng of total RNA, TCR beta cDNA was produced with a primer in the constant region. Amplification in three nested multiplex PCR rounds with slightly modified ARM-PCR gave rise to TCR beta libraries. TCRdb reprocessed the multiplex PCR reads with MiXCR, giving one entry per CDR3 protein. The sample holds some 51,000 distinct CDR3 sequences, about 80% seen once. This entry is derived from a study of tumor-infiltrating lymphocytes in primary liver carcinoma. Bulk tissue was left unsorted, and RNA and DNA were co-extracted from about 19-30 mg of it. Patients' primary liver carcinoma was surgically resected. Study-wide findings and caveats: Tumor top-250-clone fraction significantly exceeded that of blood (p = 0.039). Lesser overlap characterized tumor-adjacent and tumor-blood pairs relative to tumor region pairs.

The sequenced material came from liver tumor tissue from sampling region 3. Described subset: tumor region T3, left-lateral pole. The sequence was collected from a man in his forties or fifties with primary liver carcinoma and hepatitis B virus infection.

CDR3: CASSLPDTQYF. The CDR3 region has the DNA TGTGCGAGCAGCCTCCCCGATACGCAGTATTTT. The rearrangement uses TRBV7-9 and TRBJ2-3; no clear D. CDR3 size: 11 residues. Per the germline V gene, CDR1 is SEHNR and CDR2 is FQNEAQ (reference sequence).